The entry below gives a single TCR beta chain sequence along with its context. The repertoire was sequenced with immunoSEQ multiplex PCR; TCRdb's copy has only in-frame clones and lacks some. The sample yields 85,000 to 120,000 clones, around 90% seen once. This sample is part of a study of T cell changes during pregnancy in multiple sclerosis. Trimming cost V 3 bases and J 2 bases, with 19 bases left between them. This CDR3 region has 17 residues. Germline CDR1 is SGHVS and CDR2 is FNYEAQ. V gene TRBV7-6 combines with J gene TRBJ1-2; the D gene is possibly TRBD1 (5 bases). The source was peripheral blood, collected after pregnancy. The sequence was obtained from a female donor with multiple sclerosis, enrolled in a pregnancy study. CDR3 loop: CASSFGPRQTENYGYTF. CDR3 DNA: TGTGCCAGCAGCTTCGGTCCGAGACAGACCGAAAACTATGGCTACACCTTC.